This TCR beta chain was found in a study of cytomegalovirus exposure and HLA in healthy donors. The trim removed 3 bases at V and 5 bases at J, leaving 6 bases unmatched. This CDR3 region has 14 residues. The germline V gene has CDR1 MNHEY and CDR2 SMNVEV (reference sequence). Profiled with immunoSEQ multiplex PCR; TCRdb holds only in-frame clones, not every one. The sample has fewer than 90,000 clones; around 82% are singletons. This clone was counted between two and nine times. The same CDR3 is also encoded by other DNA sequences in this sample. V usage is TRBV27 and J usage is TRBJ2-7; TRBD1 matches at 8 bases. Sequenced material: PBMCs. This TCR came from a woman younger than 35 in good health and CMV-seropositive. This CDR3 is CASSFNRGSHEQYF. CDR3 DNA: TGTGCCAGCAGTTTTAACAGGGGGTCCCACGAGCAGTACTTC.